The present TCR beta chain was sequenced within a study of blood T cell repertoires in COVID-19. Turning to the study itself: Donors in the United States, Italy and Spain gave samples during acute or convalescent COVID-19.

Authors' analysis steps: For nucleated cells, counts were estimated from reference gene primer amplification. TCRdb's copy holds only in-frame clones and misses some; the assay was immunoSEQ multiplex PCR. D and trimming come from the DNA, and the V and J calls and clone size come from that table. The table shows over 55,000 clones, with approximately 82% occurring only once. Germline CDR1 is SEHNR and CDR2 is FQNEAQ (reference sequence). V lost 4 bases and J 2 bases, leaving 12 bases between the germline ends. This CDR3 has 14 residues. Sequences were obtained from peripheral blood. The sequence was obtained from a man over 45 with active COVID-19. This chain joins TRBV7-9 and TRBJ2-7; possibly TRBD2 for D (5 bases). The CDR3 sequence is CASSSLLGTYEQYF. The CDR3 nucleotides read TGTGCCAGCAGCTCACTTCTCGGGACCTACGAGCAGTACTTC.